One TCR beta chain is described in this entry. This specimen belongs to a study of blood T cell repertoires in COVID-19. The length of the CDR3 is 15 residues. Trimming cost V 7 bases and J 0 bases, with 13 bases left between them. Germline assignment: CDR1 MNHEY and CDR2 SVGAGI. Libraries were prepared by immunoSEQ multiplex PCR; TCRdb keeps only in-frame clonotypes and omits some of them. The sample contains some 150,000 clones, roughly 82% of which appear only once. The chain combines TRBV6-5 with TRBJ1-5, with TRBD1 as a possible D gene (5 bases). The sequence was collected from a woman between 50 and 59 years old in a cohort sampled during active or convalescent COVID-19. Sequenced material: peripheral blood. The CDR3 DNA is TGTGCCAGCACCGTACAGGTATATAGCAATCAGCCCCAGCATTTT. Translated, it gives CASTVQVYSNQPQHF.